Listed below are T cell receptor beta chains from one sample, sequenced in a study of technical replicates of blood from several donors. The table came from immunoSEQ multiplex PCR; TCRdb's copy has only in-frame clones and leaves some out. The sample records about 62,000 clones, roughly 89% being singletons. The specimen sequenced was PBMCs. These receptors all stem from a human donor in good health. Some clones in this sample may be carry-over from other donors' samples. Both conserved end residues are part of each CDR3. D genes are given only for firm matches. Only part of the rows carry a size: once, few, many, or a class if the clone is expanded.

>-|TRBJ2-4|TRBV5-6|-
TGTGCCAGCAGCCCCCCGAGAGCGGGAGCCAAAAACATTCAGTACTTC
CASSPPRAGAKNIQYF
>-|TRBJ1-5|TRBV19|-
TGTGCCAGTAGTCCCGTCGGCGGGGGTTTAGGAGATCAGCCCCAGCATTTT
CASSPVGGGLGDQPQHF
>-|TRBJ2-7|TRBV6-1|TRBD2
TGTGCCAGCAGTGGGGCTAGCGGGACCGAGCATGGCGAGCAGTACTTC
CASSGASGTEHGEQYF
>-|TRBJ2-3|TRBV5-8|-
TGTGCCAGCAGCTTGGGGGCCCCAATCGAGCCAGATACGCAGTATTTT
CASSLGAPIEPDTQYF
>-|TRBJ2-7|TRBV27|-
TGTGCCAGCAGTTTTAGTGAACGATACGAGCAGTACTTC
CASSFSERYEQYF
>once|TRBJ1-5|TRBV23-1|-
TGCGCCAGCAGTCAATCGGCAGGACAGCCCCAGCATTTT
CASSQSAGQPQHF
>once|TRBJ2-1|TRBV27|TRBD2
TGTGCCAGCAGTTCCCGACTAGCGGGGGGGTACAATGAGCAGTTCTTC
CASSSRLAGGYNEQFF
>-|TRBJ2-5|TRBV14|-
TGTGCCAGCAGCCAACTGGGGCTGGAGACCCAGTACTTC
CASSQLGLETQYF
>-|TRBJ2-7|TRBV7-9|-
TGTGCCAGCGACATCCCGGGACTCCGCGCCTACGAGCAGTACTTC
CASDIPGLRAYEQYF
>few|TRBJ1-5|TRBV2|TRBD1
TGTGCCAGCAGGGCGGACAGGGGCAGCAATCAGCCCCAGCATTTT
CASRADRGSNQPQHF
>-|TRBJ2-5|TRBV7-3|TRBD1
TGTGCCAGCAGCCCGACGGGACAGGGAAAAGAGACCCAGTACTTC
CASSPTGQGKETQYF
>-|TRBJ2-5|TRBV5-4|-
TGTGCCAGAACCGGGAGCAAAGAGACCCAGTACTTC
CARTGSKETQYF
>-|TRBJ2-2|TRBV11-3|-
TGTGCCAGCAGCCACCGGACGGGGAGGTTAGCCGGGAAGCTGTTTTTT
CASSHRTGRLAGKLFF
>-|TRBJ1-1|TRBV5-1|-
TGCGCCAGCAGCTTCGGGCGGGCCCCGAACACTGAAGCTTTCTTT
CASSFGRAPNTEAFF
>once|TRBJ2-1|TRBV14|TRBD2
TGTGCCAGCAGCCAGGGACTAGCGGGAGCCGGGTGGGACTACAATGAGCAGTTCTTC
CASSQGLAGAGWDYNEQFF
>-|TRBJ2-1|TRBV11-3|-
TGTGCCAGCAGCTTGAGCGGGGACACCTACAATGAGCAGTTCTTC
CASSLSGDTYNEQFF
>-|TRBJ2-1|TRBV5-4|-
TGTGCCAGCAGCTCGCCGGGGACCTACAATGAGCAGTTCTTC
CASSSPGTYNEQFF
>-|TRBJ1-2|TRBV12-5|-
TGTGCTAGTGGCGTGCCGCGACAGTACTATGGCTACACCTTC
CASGVPRQYYGYTF
>few|TRBJ2-5|TRBV2|TRBD2
TGTGCCAGCAGTGCACTAGCGGGAGGAGAGACCCAGTACTTC
CASSALAGGETQYF
>-|TRBJ2-1|TRBV5-1|TRBD2
TGCGCCAGCAGGCGGCGGGAGGGCTTGTTCGATGAGCAGTTCTTC
CASRRREGLFDEQFF
>-|TRBJ2-1|TRBV4-3|-
TGCGCCAGCAGCCAAGAAAATGGCGGATCCTACAATGAGCAGTTCTTC
CASSQENGGSYNEQFF
>-|TRBJ2-7|TRBV7-2|TRBD1
TGTGCCAGCAGCCGGTGGACAGGGATCTACGAGCAGTACTTC
CASSRWTGIYEQYF
>-|TRBJ2-1|TRBV6-5|TRBD2
TGTGCCAGCAGGTACACGGGACTAGCGGGAGGGAATGAGCAGTTCTTC
CASRYTGLAGGNEQFF
>-|TRBJ2-6|TRBV7-2|-
TGTGCCAGCAGCCTCCTCGGCTCTGGGGCCAACGTCCTGACTTTC
CASSLLGSGANVLTF
>-|TRBJ2-3|TRBV4-3|-
TGCGCCAGCAGCCAAGATAATAACCGTGCCGGGGATACGCAGTATTTT
CASSQDNNRAGDTQYF
>-|TRBJ2-1|TRBV7-3|TRBD2
TGTGCCAGCAGCGCAAACTCTACTAGCGGGAACTACAATGAGCAGTTCTTC
CASSANSTSGNYNEQFF
>-|TRBJ2-7|TRBV11-2|TRBD2
TGTGCCAGCAGTATTATCGGCGGGAGGACCTACGAGCAGTACTTC
CASSIIGGRTYEQYF
>-|TRBJ2-2|TRBV7-6|TRBD1
TGTGCCAGCAGCTCCAGACAGGGTCGGTCCGGGGAGCTGTTTTTT
CASSSRQGRSGELFF
>-|TRBJ2-1|TRBV14|TRBD2
TGTGCCAGCAGCCAAGTAGGTAGCGGGAGCAATGAGCAGTTCTTC
CASSQVGSGSNEQFF
>-|TRBJ2-7|TRBV7-9|TRBD2
TGTGCCAGCAGCTTAGAGCGAGCGGGAAACTACGAGCAGTACTTC
CASSLERAGNYEQYF
>-|TRBJ2-5|TRBV7-2|-
TGTGCCAGCAGCCGAAACAGGGATTCGGGCCAGTACTTC
CASSRNRDSGQYF
>-|TRBJ2-7|TRBV11-2|-
TGTGCCAGCAGCCAGGTCCTATTTTCGACAGAAAGCTCCTACGAGCAGTACTTC
CASSQVLFSTESSYEQYF
>-|TRBJ2-5|TRBV6-6|-
TGTGCCAGCACCAGGAGGGGGGGAAAAGAGACCCAGTACTTC
CASTRRGGKETQYF
>-|TRBJ2-7|TRBV30|-
TGTGCCGCGTCCGACTTCTCCTACGAGCAGTACTTC
CAASDFSYEQYF
>-|TRBJ2-1|TRBV18|-
TGTGCCAGCTCACCAGTTACGGGAAATGAGCAGTTCTTC
CASSPVTGNEQFF
>once|TRBJ1-6|TRBV2|TRBD1
TGTGCCAGCAGTGAAGCGCCAGGGGGAAATTCACCCCTCCACTTT
CASSEAPGGNSPLHF